This T cell receptor (beta chain) is drawn from a study of CD8 T cells in Susac syndrome (dated by TCRdb to the late 2010s). As for the study more broadly: The study used repertoire sequencing to test whether antigen drove CD8+ T cell activation and differentiation in Susac syndrome. The clonality of the CD8+ T cell repertoire was compared across over 10 healthy donors, roughly 14 Susac syndrome patients and under 19 multiple sclerosis patients.

The V end gives up 5 bases and the J end 7 bases, leaving 11 bases in the junction not matched to a gene. According to the germline V gene (reference sequence), CDR1 reads MNHEY and CDR2 reads SMNVEV. The CDR3 spans 16 residues, from the cysteine through the phenylalanine. CDR3 DNA only is kept here, 48 bases in frame from base 1. High-throughput TCR beta sequencing profiled peripheral blood CD8+ and CD4+ T cells from healthy donors, Susac syndrome patients and multiple sclerosis patients. The multiple sclerosis controls were treatment-naive patients whose relapsing-remitting disease, either stable or active, fulfilled the revised McDonald criteria. Bulk CD8+ and CD4+ T cells were purified by magnetic negative isolation, whereas CD8+ TEMRA cells were enriched by FACS. Blood was collected in EDTA tubes and processed within 24 hours, with PBMCs isolated through density gradient centrifugation. PBMCs destined for TCR sequencing were cryopreserved in liquid nitrogen and later thawed in a 37 °C water bath. The sorted or isolated CD4+, CD8+ and CD8+ TEMRA cells had a purity of 90% or higher.

Paper-wide results and their limitations: The TCR sequencing and HLA analysis was acknowledged to have included a relatively small number of individuals.

RNA was extracted using the RNeasy kit, and about 0.5 to 1 microgram was reverse transcribed with random hexamers. The immunoSEQ multiplex PCR assay, which covers 54 Vbeta and 13 Jbeta segments, was used to amplify TCR beta CDR3 regions. PCR amplification bias was corrected using a synthetic template baseline for primer optimization and computational correction. The study's processing was this. Reads were annotated to V, D and J genes according to IMGT and were analyzed with immunoSEQ Analyzer, with only productive sequences retained. Clonality was computed as one minus Shannon entropy normalized by log2 of the number of productive unique sequences. Public and private clones were assessed among the 100 most prevalent clones of each patient and control. Susac-specific clones were defined as absent from healthy and MS cohorts, over a thousand published viral clones and other ImmuneACCESS disease sequences. TCRdb ran its own pipeline on the public reads, namely fastp trimming at Q25 and MiXCR clone calling, and kept in-frame beta chains. One record per CDR3 amino acid sequence lists the most common genes and DNA. These V and J calls originate from TCRdb's pipeline instead of the authors' own analysis. In all, the sample holds fewer than 150,000 distinct CDR3 sequences, and about 90% of those were seen once. The top ten hold around 0.24% of the sample.

Of note for this clonotype: Its antigen specificity is not known. It has no much larger one-base neighbor in the sample; base qualities were not kept.

The TCR was taken from a human donor with multiple sclerosis. The sequenced sample consisted of CD8+ T cells from PBMCs. The rearrangement joined TRBV27 to TRBJ2-1, with TRBD2 identical over 10 junction bases. This receptor has the CDR3 CASSGTSGALFNEQFF. The nucleotide sequence reads as follows: TGTGCCAGCAGTGGTACTAGCGGGGCCCTGTTTAATGAGCAGTTCTTC.